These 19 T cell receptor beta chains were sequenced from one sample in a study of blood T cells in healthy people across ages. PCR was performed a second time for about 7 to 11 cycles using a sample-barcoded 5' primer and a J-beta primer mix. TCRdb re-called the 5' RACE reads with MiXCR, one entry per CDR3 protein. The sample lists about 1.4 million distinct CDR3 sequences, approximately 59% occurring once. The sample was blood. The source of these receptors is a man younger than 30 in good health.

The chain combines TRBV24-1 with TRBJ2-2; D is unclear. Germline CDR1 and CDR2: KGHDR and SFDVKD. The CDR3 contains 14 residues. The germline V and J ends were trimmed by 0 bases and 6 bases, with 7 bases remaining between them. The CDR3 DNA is TGTGCCACCAGTGATTTGATGGTCCCCGGGGAGCTGTTTTTT. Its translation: CATSDLMVPGELFF.

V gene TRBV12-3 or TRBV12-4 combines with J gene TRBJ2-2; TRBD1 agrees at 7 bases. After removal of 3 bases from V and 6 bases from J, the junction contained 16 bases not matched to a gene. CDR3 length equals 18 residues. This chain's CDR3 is CASSLGTATISRPGELFF. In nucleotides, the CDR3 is TGTGCCAGCAGTTTGGGGACAGCCACCATATCCCGTCCCGGGGAGCTGTTTTTT.

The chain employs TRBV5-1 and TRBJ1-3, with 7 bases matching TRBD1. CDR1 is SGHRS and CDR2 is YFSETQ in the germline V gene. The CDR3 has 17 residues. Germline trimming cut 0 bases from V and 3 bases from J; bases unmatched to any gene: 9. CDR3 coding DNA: TGCGCCAGCAGCTTGGAACCCCAAGGGACAGTTGGAAACACCATATATTTT. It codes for CASSLEPQGTVGNTIYF. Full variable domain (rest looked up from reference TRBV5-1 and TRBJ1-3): KAGVTQTPRYLIKTRGQQVTLSCSPISGHRSVSWYQQTPGQGLQFLFEYFSETQRNKGNFPGRFSGRQFSNSRSEMNVSTLELGDSALYLCASSLEPQGTVGNTIYFGEGSWLTVV.

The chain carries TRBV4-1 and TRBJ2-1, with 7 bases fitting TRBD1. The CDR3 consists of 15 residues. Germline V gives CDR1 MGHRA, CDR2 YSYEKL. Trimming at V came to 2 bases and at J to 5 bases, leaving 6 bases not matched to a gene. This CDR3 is CASSQNRGDNNEQFF. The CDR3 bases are TGCGCCAGCAGCCAAAACAGGGGAGATAACAATGAGCAGTTCTTC.

The CDR3 DNA sequence: TGTGCCATCAGTGAGGGGACAGGGGGTTCGTCCTATGGCTACACCTTC. It codes for CAISEGTGGSSYGYTF. V and J are TRBV10-3 and TRBJ1-2; 11 bases line up with TRBD1. This CDR3 comprises 16 residues. Germline lookup yields CDR1 ENHRY and CDR2 SYGVKD. The trim removed 2 bases at V and 4 bases at J, leaving 6 bases unmatched.

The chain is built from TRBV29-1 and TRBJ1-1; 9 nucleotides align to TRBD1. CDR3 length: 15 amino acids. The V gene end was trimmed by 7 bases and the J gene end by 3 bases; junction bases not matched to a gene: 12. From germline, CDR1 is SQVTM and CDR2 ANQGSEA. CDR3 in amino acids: CSGAGQGIGDTEAFF. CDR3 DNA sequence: TGCAGCGGGGCGGGACAGGGTATAGGGGACACTGAAGCTTTCTTT.

The CDR3 DNA is TGTGCCAGCAGTTCACTTGGGGGGAGAATGAACACTGAAGCTTTCTTT. This sequence encodes CASSSLGGRMNTEAFF. This chain joins TRBV27 and TRBJ1-1; maybe TRBD1 (5 bases). The CDR3 sequence is 16 residues long. CDR1 is MNHEY, CDR2 SMNVEV, per germline (reference sequence). Trimming shortened V by 4 bases and J by 0 bases, and 15 bases separated the two germline ends.

This CDR3 reads CASSLERTSPLHF. The CDR3 DNA sequence: TGTGCCAGCAGCTTAGAGCGGACTTCACCCCTCCACTTT. This chain joins TRBV7-2 and TRBJ1-6; no clear D gene. Between the trimmed V and J ends, which lost 1 base and 9 bases, there was a span of 7 bases. This CDR3 is built from 13 residues. The germline gives CDR1 SGHTA, CDR2 FQGNSA.

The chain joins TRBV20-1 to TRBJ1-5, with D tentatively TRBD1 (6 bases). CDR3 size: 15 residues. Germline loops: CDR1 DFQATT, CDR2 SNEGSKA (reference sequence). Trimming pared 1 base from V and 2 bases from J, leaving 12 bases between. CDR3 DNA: TGCAGTGCTAGAGGGACAGAGTGGGGCAATCAGCCCCAGCATTTT. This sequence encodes CSARGTEWGNQPQHF.

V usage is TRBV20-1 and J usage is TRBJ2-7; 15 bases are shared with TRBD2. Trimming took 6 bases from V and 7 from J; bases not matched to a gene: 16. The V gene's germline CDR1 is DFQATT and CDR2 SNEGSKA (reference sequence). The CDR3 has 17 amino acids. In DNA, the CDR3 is TGCAGTGCGGAGAGTTTAGGACTAGCGGGGGGGAGCAATGAGCAGTACTTC. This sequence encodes CSAESLGLAGGSNEQYF.

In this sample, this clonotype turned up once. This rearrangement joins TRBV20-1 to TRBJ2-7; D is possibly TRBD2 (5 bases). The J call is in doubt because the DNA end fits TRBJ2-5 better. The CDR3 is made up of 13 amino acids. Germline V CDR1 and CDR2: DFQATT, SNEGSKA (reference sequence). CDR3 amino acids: CSAATTGRETQYF. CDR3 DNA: TGCAGTGCGGCGACAACTGGGAGAGAGACCCAGTACTTC.

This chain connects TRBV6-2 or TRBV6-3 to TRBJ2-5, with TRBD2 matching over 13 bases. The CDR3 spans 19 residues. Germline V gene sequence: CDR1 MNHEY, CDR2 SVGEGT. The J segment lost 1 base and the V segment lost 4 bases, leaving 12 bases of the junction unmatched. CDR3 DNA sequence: TGTGCCAGCAGTTCCCAGCTCGAGAGGACTAGCGGGGGCCAAGAGACCCAGTACTTC. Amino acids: CASSSQLERTSGGQETQYF.

The CDR3 coding sequence is TGCAGCGGAAGTGAGGGACAGTTTGTCGCAGAGACCCAGTACTTC. Its translation: CSGSEGQFVAETQYF. The chain is built from TRBV29-1 and TRBJ2-5, with TRBD1 matching 7 bases. The germline gives CDR1 SQVTM, CDR2 ANQGSEA. The J segment lost 4 bases and the V segment lost 7 bases, leaving 15 bases of the junction unmatched. This CDR3 has 15 residues.

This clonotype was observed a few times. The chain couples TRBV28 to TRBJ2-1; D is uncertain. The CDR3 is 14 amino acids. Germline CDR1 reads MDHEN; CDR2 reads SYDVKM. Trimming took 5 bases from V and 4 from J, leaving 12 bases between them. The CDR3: CASSPGAVYNEQFF. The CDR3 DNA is TGTGCCAGCAGTCCCGGCGCGGTATACAATGAGCAGTTCTTC.

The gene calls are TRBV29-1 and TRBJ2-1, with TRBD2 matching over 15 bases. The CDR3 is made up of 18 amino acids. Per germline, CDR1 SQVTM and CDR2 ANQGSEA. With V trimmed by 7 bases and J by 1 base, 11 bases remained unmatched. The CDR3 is CSAPGGLAGGVSYNEQFF. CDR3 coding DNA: TGCAGCGCCCCCGGGGGACTAGCGGGAGGAGTTTCCTACAATGAGCAGTTCTTC.

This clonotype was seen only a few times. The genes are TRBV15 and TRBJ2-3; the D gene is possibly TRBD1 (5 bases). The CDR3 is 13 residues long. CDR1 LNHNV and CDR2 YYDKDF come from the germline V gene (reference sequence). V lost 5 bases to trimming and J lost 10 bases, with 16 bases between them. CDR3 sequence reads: CATSAFDRNPQYF. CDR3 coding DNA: TGTGCCACCAGCGCCTTCGACAGAAATCCGCAGTATTTT. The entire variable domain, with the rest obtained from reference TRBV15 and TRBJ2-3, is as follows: DAMVIQNPRYQVTQFGKPVTLSCSQTLNHNVMYWYQQKSSQAPKLLFHYYDKDFNNEADTPDNFQSRRPNTSFCFLDIRSPGLGDTAMYLCATSAFDRNPQYFGPGTRLTVL.

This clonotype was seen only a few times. The CDR3 protein is CAIRGGGSGANVLTF. CDR3 coding DNA: TGTGCCATCAGGGGAGGGGGCTCTGGGGCCAACGTCCTGACTTTC. This chain connects TRBV10-3 to TRBJ2-6; D might be TRBD2 (7 bases). Trimming removed 6 bases at V and 0 bases at J, with 9 bases between. The germline CDR1 and CDR2 sequences are ENHRY and SYGVKD. CDR3 size: 15 residues.

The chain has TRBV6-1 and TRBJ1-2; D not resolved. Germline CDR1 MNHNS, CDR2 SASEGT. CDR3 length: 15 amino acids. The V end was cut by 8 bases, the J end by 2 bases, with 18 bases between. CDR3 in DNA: TGTGCCAGCCCTGATGGTTTTACCCCCAACTATGGCTACACCTTC. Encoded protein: CASPDGFTPNYGYTF.

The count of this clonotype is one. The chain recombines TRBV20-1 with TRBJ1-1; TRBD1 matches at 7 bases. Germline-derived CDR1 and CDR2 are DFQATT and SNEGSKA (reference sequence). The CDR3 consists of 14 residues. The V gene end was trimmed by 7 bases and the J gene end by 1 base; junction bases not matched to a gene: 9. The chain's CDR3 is CSVFIDRENTEAFF. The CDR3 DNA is TGCAGTGTCTTTATTGACAGGGAGAACACTGAAGCTTTCTTT.